This T cell receptor (beta chain) was sequenced during a study of blood T cell repertoires in COVID-19. As for the study in general: There were acute and convalescent COVID-19 samples, and they came from the United States, Italy and Spain. PBMCs, B-cell-depleted T cells, or T cells provided the cDNA or gDNA that made up the material.

As originally analysed: For nucleated cells, counts were estimated from reference gene primer amplification. Profiled with immunoSEQ multiplex PCR; TCRdb holds only in-frame clones, not every one. V, J and clone size derive from that table, while D and trimming were established from the DNA sequence. There are 250,000 to 300,000 clones in the sample; 80% to 90% occur only once, and roughly 4% lies in the top ten. The CDR3 loop spans 12 amino acids. V lost 3 bases to trimming and J lost 8 bases, with 8 bases between them. The V gene's germline CDR1 is WSHSY and CDR2 SAAADI. Sequences were obtained from peripheral blood. The chain recombines TRBV10-2 with TRBJ2-1; a weak D match, TRBD2 (6 bases). This TCR was sampled from a man aged 55 to 70 with acute or convalescent COVID-19. The CDR3 is CASSEWGDEQFF. In DNA, the CDR3 is TGCGCCAGCAGTGAATGGGGGGATGAGCAGTTCTTC.